These 12 T cell receptor beta chains were sequenced from one sample in a study of cytomegalovirus exposure and HLA in healthy donors. 13 Jbeta primers and 60 Vbeta primers were used for the PCR. Using immunoSEQ multiplex PCR, the repertoire was profiled, and TCRdb retains in-frame clones only, with some absent. The table includes over 70,000 clones, around 70% detected once. Sequencing was done on a sample of PBMCs. Every receptor here comes from a man aged 40-49 years in good health and CMV-seropositive.

V usage is TRBV29-1 and J usage is TRBJ2-3; no definite D call. CDR3 length: 11 amino acids. V lost 0 bases and J lost 14, with 12 bases in between. Germline CDR1 and CDR2: SQVTM and ANQGSEA. CDR3 residues: CSVEDRARVYF. In DNA form, the CDR3 reads TGCAGCGTTGAAGATCGAGCGAGAGTGTATTTT.

The chain uses TRBV4-3 and TRBJ2-6; 7 bases are shared with TRBD1. J was trimmed by 0 bases and V by 0 bases; bases with no gene match: 11. CDR3 length: 20 amino acids. Looked up from germline, CDR1 is LGHNA and CDR2 is YSLEER. The CDR3 is CASSQDLGTAFSSGANVLTF. In nucleotides, the CDR3 is TGCGCCAGCAGCCAAGATCTCGGGACAGCTTTTAGCTCTGGGGCCAACGTCCTGACTTTC.

The chain combines TRBV29-1 with TRBJ1-1, with a tentative D call TRBD1 (6 bases). The germline gives CDR1 SQVTM, CDR2 ANQGSEA. Trimming cost V 6 bases and J 1 base, with 9 bases left between them. The CDR3 runs 12 residues. The DNA of the CDR3 is TGCAGCGTGGGACATTCGAACACTGAAGCTTTCTTT. Translated, it gives CSVGHSNTEAFF. The full variable domain, in which reference TRBV29-1 and TRBJ1-1 provide the parts outside the CDR3, is SAVISQKPSRDICQRGTSLTIQCQVDSQVTMMFWYRQQPGQSLTLIATANQGSEATYESGFVIDKFPISRPNLTFSTLTVSNMSPEDSSIYLCSVGHSNTEAFFGQGTRLTVV.

The genes are TRBV11-2 and TRBJ1-5, with 11 nucleotides matching TRBD1. The germline V gene has CDR1 SGHAT and CDR2 FQNNGV. V lost 3 bases and J lost 5; bases outside the gene matches: 0. The CDR3 has 14 amino acids. The chain's CDR3 is CASSLDRGHQPQHF. CDR3 DNA sequence: TGTGCCAGCAGCTTGGACAGGGGGCATCAGCCCCAGCATTTT.

This clone was detected a few times. The chain combines TRBV7-2 with TRBJ2-5; 10 nucleotides align to TRBD1. This CDR3 has 15 amino acids. Germline V gene data show CDR1 as SGHTA and CDR2 as FQGNSA. The J segment lost 3 bases and the V segment lost 3 bases, leaving 4 bases of the junction unmatched. The CDR3 DNA reads as TGTGCCAGCAGCTTGGGACAGGGGACGAAAGAGACCCAGTACTTC. Translating it yields CASSLGQGTKETQYF. The full variable domain, completed using reference TRBV7-2 and TRBJ2-5, is GAGVSQSPSNKVTEKGKDVELRCDPISGHTALYWYRQSLGQGLEFLIYFQGNSAPDKSGLPSDRFSAERTGGSVSTLTIQRTQQEDSAVYLCASSLGQGTKETQYFGPGTRLLVL.

V and J are TRBV27 and TRBJ2-7, with D possibly matching TRBD2 (5 bases). V lost 5 bases to trimming and J lost 4 bases, with 18 bases between them. The CDR3 runs to 15 residues. The germline V gene has CDR1 MNHEY and CDR2 SMNVEV (reference sequence). The CDR3 spells CASSVSGHRWYEQYF. For the CDR3, the DNA is TGTGCCAGCAGTGTAAGCGGCCACAGATGGTACGAGCAGTACTTC.

The chain combines TRBV6-5 with TRBJ1-1, with D hard to call. This CDR3 is 14 amino acids long. V lost 2 bases, J lost 3 bases, and 10 bases lay in between. Germline loops: CDR1 MNHEY, CDR2 SVGAGI. This CDR3 is CASSYGPLYTEAFF. The CDR3 region has the DNA TGTGCCAGCAGTTACGGGCCTTTATACACTGAAGCTTTCTTT.

This clone appeared once. The chain employs TRBV30 and TRBJ1-2; D gene ambiguous. The CDR3 length is 16 residues. Trimming pared 4 bases from V and 8 bases from J, leaving 26 bases between. Germline V CDR1 and CDR2: GTSNPN, SVGIG (reference sequence). CDR3 in amino acids: CAWTNTGNRYLQGYTF. DNA of the CDR3: TGTGCCTGGACGAATACGGGGAACCGCTACCTACAGGGCTACACCTTC.

This chain joins TRBV4-2 and TRBJ2-7; 7 bases agree with TRBD2. V was clipped by 0 bases and J by 2 bases; unmatched bases: 7. Germline V gene data show CDR1 as LGHNA and CDR2 as YNFKEQ. The CDR3 runs 16 residues. The CDR3 DNA is TGTGCCAGCAGCCAAGAGGTGGGGGGGACCACCTACGAGCAGTACTTC. Residues: CASSQEVGGTTYEQYF.

This clone showed up just a few times. The chain joins TRBV5-6 to TRBJ1-3; 8 bases agree with TRBD1. Germline CDR1 SGHDT, CDR2 YYEEEE. Unmatched junction bases numbered 8, after V lost 4 bases and J lost 5 bases. This CDR3 region has 15 residues. DNA of the CDR3: TGTGCCAGCAGCGGTACAGGGGGAGACCGAAACACCATATATTTT. It specifies CASSGTGGDRNTIYF.

The V gene is TRBV5-1, the J gene TRBJ1-5; TRBD1 might be the D (5 bases). The CDR3 is made up of 14 amino acids. Trimming cost V 0 bases and J 5 bases, with 9 bases left between them. CDR1 is SGHRS, CDR2 YFSETQ, per germline. This chain's CDR3 is CASSLEGSDQPQHF. CDR3 DNA sequence: TGCGCCAGCAGCTTGGAGGGGTCGGATCAGCCCCAGCATTTT.

The V call is TRBV6-1, the J call TRBJ1-2; no reliable D call. Germline CDR1 reads MNHNS; CDR2 reads SASEGT. V was clipped by 3 bases and J by 8 bases, with 7 bases between them. This CDR3 has 11 residues. CDR3 sequence (DNA): TGTGCCAGCAGTGATACAGTCGGCTACACCTTC. Its translation is CASSDTVGYTF.